Below, 8 T cell receptor beta chains from the same sample are listed, as sequenced in a study of blood T cell repertoires in COVID-19. TCRdb's copy holds only in-frame clones and misses some; the assay was immunoSEQ multiplex PCR. The table includes fewer than 200,000 clones, around 86% detected once. The specimen sequenced was PBMCs or T cells enriched from blood (not recorded which). These receptors were obtained from a woman aged 40 to 50 in a cohort exposed to, infected with or recovered from COVID-19 (not recorded which).

The chain is built from TRBV9 and TRBJ1-6, with a weak D call TRBD1 (6 bases). This CDR3 has 15 amino acids. Trimming took off 0 bases at V and 7 bases at J, with 11 bases between the two ends. Germline loops: CDR1 SGDLS, CDR2 YYNGEE. CDR3 in amino acids: CASSVEGGTNSPLHF. The CDR3 nucleotides read TGTGCCAGCAGCGTAGAGGGGGGGACCAATTCACCCCTCCACTTT. The whole variable domain, remainder taken from reference TRBV9 and TRBJ1-6, is DSGVTQTPKHLITATGQRVTLRCSPRSGDLSVYWYQQSLDQGLQFLIQYYNGEERAKGNILERFSAQQFPDLHSELNLSSLELGDSALYFCASSVEGGTNSPLHFGNGTRLTVT.

The chain combines TRBV5-5 with TRBJ2-3; a weak D match, TRBD1 (7 bases). Trimming took off 2 bases at V and 5 bases at J, with 15 bases between the two ends. Germline V gene data show CDR1 as SGHKS and CDR2 as YYEKEE (reference sequence). The CDR3 is 15 amino acids. The CDR3 DNA follows: TGTGCCAGCAGCTTAGGGGGCCAGGGGGGAGATACGCAGTATTTT. Protein sequence: CASSLGGQGGDTQYF.

The chain uses TRBV4-1 and TRBJ2-4; possible D gene TRBD2, 6 bases. Germline lookup yields CDR1 MGHRA and CDR2 YSYEKL. The CDR3 loop spans 16 amino acids. V lost 4 bases to trimming and J lost 2 bases, with 15 bases between them. The CDR3 sequence is CASSREGGGSKNIQYF. The DNA of the CDR3 is TGCGCCAGCAGCCGGGAAGGTGGAGGGTCCAAAAACATTCAGTACTTC.

The genes are TRBV19 and TRBJ1-4; tentatively, D is TRBD1 (6 bases). The germline CDR1 and CDR2 sequences are LNHDA and SQIVND (reference sequence). The V end was cut by 8 bases, the J end by 4 bases, with 11 bases between. The CDR3 has 13 amino acids. This CDR3 reads CASGDRLNEKLFF. The CDR3 region has the DNA TGTGCCAGTGGCGACAGGCTTAATGAAAAACTGTTTTTT.

This clone appeared a few times. This chain uses TRBV9 with TRBJ1-3, with TRBD1 identical over 7 bases. CDR1 and CDR2 (germline): SGDLS, YYNGEE. J gave up 0 bases and V 0 bases, and 0 bases lay outside the gene matches. The CDR3 is 15 residues long. The CDR3 DNA follows: TGTGCCAGCAGCGTAGGGGACAGCTCTGGAAACACCATATATTTT. Translation: CASSVGDSSGNTIYF.

This clone was observed a few times. The chain uses TRBV18 and TRBJ1-1; tentatively, D is TRBD1 (5 bases). CDR3 length: 14 amino acids. The germline gives CDR1 KGHSH, CDR2 LQKENI. The V and J ends lost 3 bases and 1 base respectively, with 9 bases between them. CDR3 loop: CASSPGGRNTEAFF. CDR3 DNA: TGTGCCAGCTCACCGGGGGGTAGGAACACTGAAGCTTTCTTT.

The chain carries TRBV5-1 and TRBJ2-3; the D gene is possibly TRBD1 (6 bases). Between the trimmed V and J ends, which lost 0 bases and 6 bases, there was a span of 8 bases. Germline CDR1 reads SGHRS; CDR2 reads YFSETQ. The CDR3 is 13 residues long. The CDR3 is CASSLADRDTQYF. The CDR3 coding sequence is TGCGCCAGCAGCTTGGCCGACAGGGATACGCAGTATTTT.

This chain links TRBV7-9 with TRBJ2-7; the D gene is possibly TRBD1 (6 bases). CDR3 length equals 12 residues. V was cut by 4 bases and J by 6 bases, with 10 bases left in between. From germline, CDR1 is SEHNR and CDR2 FQNEAQ (reference sequence). The CDR3 here is CASSSSRGEQYF. In DNA, the CDR3 is TGTGCCAGCAGCTCGAGCAGGGGCGAGCAGTACTTC.